A single sample gave rise to the 10 T cell receptor beta chains below, sequenced in a study of STAT3 mutations in large granular lymphocyte leukemia (dated by TCRdb to about 2019). Study-level results and caveats: All T-LGLL patients had at least one immunodominant TCRbeta clonotype, and roughly half had multiple immunodominant subclonotypes.

For these TCRs, the target antigens are not known. The library relied on the immunoSEQ multiplex PCR assay. TCRdb limited this immuneACCESS table to in-frame rearrangements with V and J called. A share of clones is missing; checked studies link under half to unresolved V genes, and the rest is unexplained. The sample table lists about 19,000 clones, about nine tenths of them with a count of one. The ten biggest clones cover over 40% of the sample. Sequenced input: peripheral blood mononuclear cells. The receptor source for this set is a man aged 60-69 years with T-cell large granular lymphocyte leukemia. Some clones in this sample may be carry-over from other donors' samples. The age is the age at diagnosis.

The V call is TRBV29-1, the J call TRBJ2-3; TRBD2 matches 8 bases. CDR3 length: 15 residues. The germline V gene has CDR1 SQVTM and CDR2 ANQGSEA. V shed 4 bases and J 14 bases; nucleotides not matched to a gene: 20. The CDR3 reads CSVVPGRSGSALRYF. CDR3 nucleotide sequence: TGCAGCGTTGTCCCGGGGCGGAGCGGGAGCGCATTGCGGTATTTT.

The chain employs TRBV5-1 and TRBJ2-1, with 11 positions matching TRBD2. The CDR3 covers 17 residues. Germline V gene sequence: CDR1 SGHRS, CDR2 YFSETQ. Trimming removed 4 bases from V and 5 bases from J; junction bases left unmatched: 11. CDR3 sequence: CASSLSKTSGAHNEQFF. The DNA of the CDR3 is TGCGCCAGCAGCCTCTCTAAGACTAGCGGGGCCCACAATGAGCAGTTCTTC. The full variable domain, rest sourced from reference TRBV5-1 and TRBJ2-1, is KAGVTQTPRYLIKTRGQQVTLSCSPISGHRSVSWYQQTPGQGLQFLFEYFSETQRNKGNFPGRFSGRQFSNSRSEMNVSTLELGDSALYLCASSLSKTSGAHNEQFFGPGTRLTVL.

The chain carries TRBV2 and TRBJ1-1; possible D gene TRBD1, 5 bases. Deletions cut 3 bases from V and 1 base from J, with 9 bases between. The length of the CDR3 is 14 residues. In germline, CDR1 is SNHLY, CDR2 FYNNEI. CDR3 residues: CASSEFGANTEAFF. The CDR3 nucleotides read TGTGCCAGCAGTGAGTTTGGGGCGAACACTGAAGCTTTCTTT.

The chain carries TRBV18 and TRBJ2-3, with a possible D match to TRBD1 (6 bases). Germline loops: CDR1 KGHSH, CDR2 LQKENI. The CDR3 covers 13 residues. Trimming shortened V by 4 bases and J by 3 bases, and 8 bases separated the two germline ends. CDR3 in amino acids: CASSLGQTDTQYF. CDR3 DNA sequence: TGTGCCAGCTCACTAGGACAGACAGATACGCAGTATTTT.

This clone has only one observation. The V call is TRBV25-1, the J call TRBJ2-7, with unresolved D. Germline loops: CDR1 MGHDK, CDR2 SYGVNS. This CDR3 is built from 12 residues. Trimming took off 2 bases at V and 4 bases at J, with 6 bases between the two ends. The CDR3 here is CASSELGYEQYF. The CDR3 region has the DNA TGTGCCAGCAGTGAACTAGGGTACGAGCAGTACTTC.

As DNA, the CDR3 is TGTGCCAGCAGCTTGGAGAACTATGGCTACACCTTC. Protein: CASSLENYGYTF. V gene TRBV7-9 combines with J gene TRBJ1-2; D is ambiguous. Germline assignment: CDR1 SEHNR and CDR2 FQNEAQ (reference sequence). This CDR3 has 12 amino acids. V dropped 3 bases and J dropped 2 bases, with 4 bases sitting between them.

The chain employs TRBV29-1 and TRBJ1-1; TRBD1 aligns across 11 bases. Per the germline V gene, CDR1 is SQVTM and CDR2 is ANQGSEA. V lost 7 bases and J lost 4; bases outside the gene matches: 5. This CDR3 contains 13 residues. The CDR3 region has the DNA TGCAGCGCCGTCGGACAGGGGGCCACTGAAGCTTTCTTT. Translated: CSAVGQGATEAFF.

The chain is built from TRBV5-6 and TRBJ1-2, with D perhaps matching TRBD1 (5 bases). The CDR3 is 11 amino acids. Trimming removed 6 bases at V and 8 bases at J, with 11 bases between. Germline CDR1 and CDR2: SGHDT and YYEEEE. CDR3 loop: CASTTGNGYTF. The CDR3 DNA sequence: TGTGCCAGCACCACAGGAAACGGCTACACCTTC.

This clone came up once. This chain uses TRBV6-1 with TRBJ2-5; a weak D match, TRBD1 (5 bases). Germline CDR1 is MNHNS and CDR2 is SASEGT. Trimming removed 4 bases from V and 5 bases from J, with 17 bases in between. The CDR3 contains 15 residues. The chain's CDR3 is CASSALDTFIETQYF. The CDR3 coding sequence is TGTGCCAGCAGTGCCTTGGACACGTTCATTGAGACCCAGTACTTC.

V usage is TRBV28 and J usage is TRBJ2-7; the D is unclear. Germline V lookup: CDR1 MDHEN, CDR2 SYDVKM. The V end was cut by 1 base, the J end by 2 bases, with 18 bases between. This CDR3 has 17 residues. For the CDR3, the DNA is TGTGCCAGCAGTTTATTTCTGGGCTTACCCAAGACCTACGAGCAGTACTTC. Encoded protein: CASSLFLGLPKTYEQYF.